This T cell receptor beta chain stems from a study of T-cell memory formation after mild COVID-19. Study context: Clusters were largely donor specific.

Study results and limitations: A balance of CD4 and CD8 characterized clones contracting day 15 to 85, whereas later expanders leaned CD4+. Whether day 37 second-wave clones are SARS-CoV-2-specific was not confirmed.

cDNA libraries for TCR alpha and TCR beta, carrying sample barcodes and UMIs, came from 5'RACE with constant-segment primers. MiXCR, applied by TCRdb to the 5' RACE reads, yields one record per CDR3 protein. The sample lists 140,000 to 150,000 distinct CDR3 sequences, roughly 6.3% seen once, with 2% to 2.5% in the top ten. This clonotype has a handful of counts. Its antigen is unidentified. CDR1 is MNHEY and CDR2 is SMNVEV in the germline V gene (reference sequence). The CDR3 loop spans 15 amino acids. The junction had 16 bases not matched to a gene; V was cut back by 8 bases and J by 9 bases. The sequencing sample was made of PBMCs or a T cell subset sorted from them (not recorded which). This receptor was taken from an adult woman who had mild COVID-19 (a few samples of this study predate the infection). Cell type and time point are not known. The chain combines TRBV27 with TRBJ2-1; the match to TRBD2 covers 7 bases. CDR3 coding DNA: TGTGCCAGCTCCCTCTCTAGCGGCCTTGGGGGTGAGCAGTTCTTC. Translation: CASSLSSGLGGEQFF.